This T cell receptor (beta chain) was obtained from a study of Ad26.COV2.S vaccination and SARS-CoV-2 variants listed by TCRdb under 2021. Looking at the study overall: Vaccine-arm donors came from COV1001, a multicentre, randomized, double-blind, placebo-controlled phase I-IIa trial of Ad26.COV2.S in healthy adults. Ad26.COV2.S was given intramuscularly at 5x10^10 or 1x10^11 viral particles, as a single shot or as two shots 56 days apart. Sequencing of the TCRbeta repertoire served to evaluate the specificity and breadth of SARS-CoV-2-reactive T cell receptors following Ad26.COV2.S vaccination. A total of 32 samples were included in the TCR-sequenced set, comprising roughly 19 Ad26.COV2.S vaccine recipients, 5 placebo recipients and 8 SARS-CoV-2 convalescent individuals. Participants in the trial were split at random into five groups of five each, receiving low-dose or high-dose Ad26.COV2.S once or twice, or else placebo on both occasions. Throughout the experiments and outcome assessment, investigators stayed blinded to trial group allocation. The paper's findings and limits, for the study overall: Ad26.COV2.S recipients had higher spike-specific TCR breadth than placebo recipients (P = 0.0014). Comparing responses between vaccine doses or regimens was not something the study was powered to do. Vaccine and placebo recipients had comparable non-spike TCR breadth, which fits with the vaccine containing only spike. According to the authors, total T cell responses may have been underestimated by the TCR breadth and depth analyses. After vaccination, substantial breadth of spike-specific CD8+ and CD4+ T cell responses was reported.

The CDR3 covers 15 residues, taking in both the cysteine and the phenylalanine. The read is trimmed to its CDR3 DNA, 45 bases read in frame from base 1. Taken from the germline V gene, the CDR1 and CDR2 loops are SGHAT and FQNNGV. Trimming takes 1 base from V and 0 bases from J, and the germline ends sit 7 bases apart. The immunoSEQ Assay was used to sequence TCRbeta CDR3 regions. After extraction, genomic DNA underwent amplification by bias-controlled multiplex PCR, followed by high-throughput sequencing. In the original analysis: To quantify the absolute abundance of every unique TCRbeta CDR3 region, sequences were collapsed and filtered. T cell fraction was estimated by normalizing TCRbeta template counts to usable DNA, which was measured by amplifying reference genes present in all nucleated cells. Repertoire TCRs were annotated as SARS-CoV-2-specific by exact matching of V gene, CDR3 amino acid sequence and J gene to a known reactive TCR set. The reference SARS-CoV-2 TCR set came from MIRA and was filtered for enrichment in COVID-19-positive ImmuneCODE repertoires, removing public or cross-reactive TCRs. Based on the MIRA antigens, annotated TCRs were further analysed at the level of specific ORF or position within ORF. Breadth was defined as annotated unique rearrangements over total unique productive rearrangements; depth was the summed frequency of those rearrangements. Two-sided Wilcoxon rank-sum tests were applied when comparing TCR breadth between groups. TCRdb carries this immuneACCESS record with in-frame sequences only. Its versions omit some clonotypes, under half of them owing to an unresolved V gene in the studies checked, with the rest unexplained. The D gene and trimming were derived from the DNA, and the V and J assignments and clone size from that table. The sample yields about 680,000 clones; roughly 90% were counted once. The ten largest clones take up approximately 1.5% of the sample.

As to this clone: The specificity of this receptor is unknown. No clone much larger than this one lies a single base away; base qualities are absent.

The treatment or condition tag for this specimen amounts to: roughly 18 received Ad26.COV2.S at low or high dose, single or two shots; 5 received placebo; per-sample allocation not given. For vaccine and placebo recipients, the sequenced repertoires came from samples collected on day 63 after the first injection. Cohort 1b enrolled roughly 25 adults aged 18-55 years at a single site in Boston, USA, between 29 July and 7 August 2020. As a vaccine, Ad26.COV2.S was a replication-incompetent adenovirus type 26 vector that expressed a prefusion-stabilized SARS-CoV-2 spike protein derived from the original Wuhan strain.

The sequence was collected from a person between 18 and 59 years old who received the Ad26.COV2.S COVID-19 vaccine or a placebo. Sequencing was performed on peripheral blood, taken in a trial of Ad26.COV2.S vaccine versus placebo. The chain was built from TRBV11-2 and TRBJ1-3; the D gene lacks a confident call. The CDR3 region reads CASSLVGLSGNTIYF. DNA sequence: TGTGCCAGCAGCTTAGTGGGTCTCTCTGGAAACACCATATATTTT.